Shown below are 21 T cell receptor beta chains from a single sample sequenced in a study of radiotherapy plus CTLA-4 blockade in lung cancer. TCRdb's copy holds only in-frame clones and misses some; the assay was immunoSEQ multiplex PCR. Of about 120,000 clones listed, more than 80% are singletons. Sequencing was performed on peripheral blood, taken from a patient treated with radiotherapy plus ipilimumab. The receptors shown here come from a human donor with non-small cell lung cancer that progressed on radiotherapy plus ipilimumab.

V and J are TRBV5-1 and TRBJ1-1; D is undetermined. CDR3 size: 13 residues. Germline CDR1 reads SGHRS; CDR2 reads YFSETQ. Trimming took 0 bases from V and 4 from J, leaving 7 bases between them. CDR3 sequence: CASSLGSVTEAFF. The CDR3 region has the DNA TGCGCCAGCAGCTTGGGCTCAGTCACTGAAGCTTTCTTT.

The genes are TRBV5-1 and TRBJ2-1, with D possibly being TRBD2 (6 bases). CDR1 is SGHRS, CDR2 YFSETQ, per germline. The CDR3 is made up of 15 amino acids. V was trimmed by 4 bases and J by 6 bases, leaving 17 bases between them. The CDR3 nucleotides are TGCGCCAGCAGCCCACTAGCCGCGCGGGTCAATGAGCAGTTCTTC. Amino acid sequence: CASSPLAARVNEQFF.

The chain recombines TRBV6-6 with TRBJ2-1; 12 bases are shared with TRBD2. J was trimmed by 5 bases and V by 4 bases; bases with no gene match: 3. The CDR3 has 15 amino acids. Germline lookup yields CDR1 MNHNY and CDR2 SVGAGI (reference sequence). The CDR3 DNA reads TGTGCCAGCAGTTCACTAGCGGGAGGCCACAATGAGCAGTTCTTC. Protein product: CASSSLAGGHNEQFF.

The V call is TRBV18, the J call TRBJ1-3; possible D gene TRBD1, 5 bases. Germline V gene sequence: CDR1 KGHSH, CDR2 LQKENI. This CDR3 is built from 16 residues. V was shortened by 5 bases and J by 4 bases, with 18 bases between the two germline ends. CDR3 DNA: TGTGCCAGCTCAGCCAACGAGGGGTTGCTCGGAAACACCATATATTTT. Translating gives CASSANEGLLGNTIYF.

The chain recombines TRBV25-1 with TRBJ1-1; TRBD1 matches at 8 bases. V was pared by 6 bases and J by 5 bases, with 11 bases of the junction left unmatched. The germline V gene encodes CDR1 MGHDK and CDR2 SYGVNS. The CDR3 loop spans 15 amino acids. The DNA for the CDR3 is TGTGCCAGCAGGGCCCCCATAACAGGGGGTACTGAAGCTTTCTTT. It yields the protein CASRAPITGGTEAFF.

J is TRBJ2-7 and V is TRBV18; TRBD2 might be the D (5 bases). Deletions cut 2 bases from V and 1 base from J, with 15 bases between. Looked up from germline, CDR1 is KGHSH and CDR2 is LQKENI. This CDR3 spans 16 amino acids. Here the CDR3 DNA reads TGTGCCAGCTCACCAATCGGCAGGAGGTCATCCTACGAGCAGTACTTC. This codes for CASSPIGRRSSYEQYF.

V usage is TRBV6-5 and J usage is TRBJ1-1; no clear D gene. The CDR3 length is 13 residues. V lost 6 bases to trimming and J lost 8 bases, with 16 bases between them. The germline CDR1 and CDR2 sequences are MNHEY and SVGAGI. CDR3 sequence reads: CASRVQRRLEAFF. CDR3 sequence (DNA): TGTGCCAGCAGAGTGCAGCGACGCTTGGAAGCTTTCTTT.

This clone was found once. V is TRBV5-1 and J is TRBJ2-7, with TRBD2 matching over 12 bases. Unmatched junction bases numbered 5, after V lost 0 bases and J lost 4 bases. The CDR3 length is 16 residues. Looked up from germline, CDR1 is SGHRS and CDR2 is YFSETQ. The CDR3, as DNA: TGCGCCAGCAGCTTGGGACTAGCGGGAGCGGCGTACGAGCAGTACTTC. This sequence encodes CASSLGLAGAAYEQYF.

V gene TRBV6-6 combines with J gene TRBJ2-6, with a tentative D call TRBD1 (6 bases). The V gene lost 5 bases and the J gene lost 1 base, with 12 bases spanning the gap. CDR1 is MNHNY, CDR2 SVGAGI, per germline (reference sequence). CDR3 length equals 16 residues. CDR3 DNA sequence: TGTGCCAGCAGTCTACAGGGCCCATCTGGGGCCAACGTCCTGACTTTC. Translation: CASSLQGPSGANVLTF.

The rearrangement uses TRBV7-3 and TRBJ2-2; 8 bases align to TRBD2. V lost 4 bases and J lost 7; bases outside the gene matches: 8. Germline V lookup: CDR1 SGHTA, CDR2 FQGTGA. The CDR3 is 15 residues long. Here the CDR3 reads CASSYGTREGGELFF. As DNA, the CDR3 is TGTGCCAGCAGCTACGGGACTAGGGAGGGCGGGGAGCTGTTTTTT.

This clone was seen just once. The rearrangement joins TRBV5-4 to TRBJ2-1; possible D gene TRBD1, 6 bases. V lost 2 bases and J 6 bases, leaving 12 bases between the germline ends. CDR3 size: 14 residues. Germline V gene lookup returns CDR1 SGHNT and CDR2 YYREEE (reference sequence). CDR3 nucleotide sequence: TGTGCCAGCAGCTTTGACAGGCCCCCCAATGAGCAGTTCTTC. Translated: CASSFDRPPNEQFF.

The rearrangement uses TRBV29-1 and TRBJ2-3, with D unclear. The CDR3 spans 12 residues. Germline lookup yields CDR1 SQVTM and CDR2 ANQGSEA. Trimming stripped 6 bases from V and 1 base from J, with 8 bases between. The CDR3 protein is CSVDGGTDTQYF. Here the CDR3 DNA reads TGCAGCGTCGACGGAGGCACAGATACGCAGTATTTT.

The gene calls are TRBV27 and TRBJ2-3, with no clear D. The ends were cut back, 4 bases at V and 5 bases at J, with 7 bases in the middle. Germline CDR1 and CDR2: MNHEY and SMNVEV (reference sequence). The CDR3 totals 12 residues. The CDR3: CASSWKGDTQYF. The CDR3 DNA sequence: TGTGCCAGCAGTTGGAAGGGAGATACGCAGTATTTT.

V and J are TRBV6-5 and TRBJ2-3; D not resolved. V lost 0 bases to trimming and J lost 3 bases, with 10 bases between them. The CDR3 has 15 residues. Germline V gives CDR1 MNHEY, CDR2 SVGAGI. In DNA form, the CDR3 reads TGTGCCAGCAGTTACTCTGGGCATAAAACAGATACGCAGTATTTT. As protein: CASSYSGHKTDTQYF.

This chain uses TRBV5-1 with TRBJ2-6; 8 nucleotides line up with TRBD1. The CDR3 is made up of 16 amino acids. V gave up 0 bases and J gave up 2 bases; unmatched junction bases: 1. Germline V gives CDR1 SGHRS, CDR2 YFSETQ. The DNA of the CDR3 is TGCGCCAGCAGCTTGGGGACAGGGACTGGGGCCAACGTCCTGACTTTC. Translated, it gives CASSLGTGTGANVLTF.

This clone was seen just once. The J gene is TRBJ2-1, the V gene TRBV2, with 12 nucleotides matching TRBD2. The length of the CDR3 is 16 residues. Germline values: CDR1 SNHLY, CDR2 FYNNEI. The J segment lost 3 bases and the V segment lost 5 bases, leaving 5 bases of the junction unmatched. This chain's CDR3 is CASSPRTSGNYNEQFF. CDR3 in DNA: TGTGCCAGCAGTCCGAGGACTAGCGGGAACTACAATGAGCAGTTCTTC.

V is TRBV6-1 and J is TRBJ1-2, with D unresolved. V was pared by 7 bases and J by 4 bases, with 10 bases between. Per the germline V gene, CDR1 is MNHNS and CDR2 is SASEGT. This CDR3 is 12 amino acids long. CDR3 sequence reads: CASNDGIYGYTF. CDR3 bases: TGTGCCAGCAACGACGGCATCTATGGCTACACCTTC.

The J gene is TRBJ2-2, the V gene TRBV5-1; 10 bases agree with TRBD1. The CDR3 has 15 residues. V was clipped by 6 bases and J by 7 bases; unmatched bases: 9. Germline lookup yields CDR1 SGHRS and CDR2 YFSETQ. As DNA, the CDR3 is TGCGCCAGCACCTACCTGGACAGGGGGGTCGGGGAGCTGTTTTTT. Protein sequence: CASTYLDRGVGELFF. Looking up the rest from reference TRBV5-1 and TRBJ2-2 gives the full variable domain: KAGVTQTPRYLIKTRGQQVTLSCSPISGHRSVSWYQQTPGQGLQFLFEYFSETQRNKGNFPGRFSGRQFSNSRSEMNVSTLELGDSALYLCASTYLDRGVGELFFGEGSRLTVL.

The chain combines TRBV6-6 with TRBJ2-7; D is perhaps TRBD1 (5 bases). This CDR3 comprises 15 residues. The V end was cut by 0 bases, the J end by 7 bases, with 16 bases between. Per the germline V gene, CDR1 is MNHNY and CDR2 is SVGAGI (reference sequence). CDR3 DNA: TGTGCCAGCAGTTACTCGATGGGTCCTACAGGAGAGCAGTACTTC. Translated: CASSYSMGPTGEQYF.

The CDR3 DNA follows: TGTGCCAGCAGCTTACGCAGCGGGAAGTACAATGAGCAGTTCTTC. Amino acids: CASSLRSGKYNEQFF. This sequence joins TRBV7-8 and TRBJ2-1; 7 positions match TRBD2. The CDR3 runs 15 residues. V lost 2 bases and J lost 4; bases outside the gene matches: 5. The germline gives CDR1 SGHVS, CDR2 FQNEAQ.

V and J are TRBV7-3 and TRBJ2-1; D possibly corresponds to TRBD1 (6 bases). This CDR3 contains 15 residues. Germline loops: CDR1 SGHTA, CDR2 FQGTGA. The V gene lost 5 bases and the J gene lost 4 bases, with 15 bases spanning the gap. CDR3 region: CASSLNREPYNEQFF. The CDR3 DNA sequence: TGTGCCAGCAGCCTGAACAGGGAGCCATACAATGAGCAGTTCTTC.